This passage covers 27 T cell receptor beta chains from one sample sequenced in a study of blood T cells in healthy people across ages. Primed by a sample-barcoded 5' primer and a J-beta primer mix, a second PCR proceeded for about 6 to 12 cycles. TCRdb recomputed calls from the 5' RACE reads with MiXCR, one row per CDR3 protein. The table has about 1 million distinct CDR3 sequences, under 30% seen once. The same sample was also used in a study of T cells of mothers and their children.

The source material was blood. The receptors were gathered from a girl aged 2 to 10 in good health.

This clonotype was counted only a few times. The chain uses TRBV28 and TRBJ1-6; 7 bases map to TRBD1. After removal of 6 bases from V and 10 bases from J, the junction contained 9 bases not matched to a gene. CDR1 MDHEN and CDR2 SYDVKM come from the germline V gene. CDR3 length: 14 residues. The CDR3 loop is CASSPGQIFSPLHF. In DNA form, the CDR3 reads TGTGCCAGCAGCCCGGGACAGATTTTCTCACCCCTCCACTTT. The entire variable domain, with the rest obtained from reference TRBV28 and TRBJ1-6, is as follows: DVKVTQSSRYLVKRTGEKVFLECVQDMDHENMFWYRQDPGLGLRLIYFSYDVKMKEKGDIPEGYSVSREKKERFSLILESASTNQTSMYLCASSPGQIFSPLHFGNGTRLTVT.

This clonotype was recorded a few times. Written as DNA, the CDR3 is TGTGCCAGCAGCCATCTCGGACACAACTTTCAAGAGACCCAGTACTTC. Amino acids: CASSHLGHNFQETQYF. J is TRBJ2-5 and V is TRBV7-9, with TRBD1 as a possible D gene (5 bases). With 5 bases removed from V and 2 bases from J, the gap between germline ends came to 18 bases. The CDR3 has 16 residues. Germline V CDR1 and CDR2: SEHNR, FQNEAQ (reference sequence).

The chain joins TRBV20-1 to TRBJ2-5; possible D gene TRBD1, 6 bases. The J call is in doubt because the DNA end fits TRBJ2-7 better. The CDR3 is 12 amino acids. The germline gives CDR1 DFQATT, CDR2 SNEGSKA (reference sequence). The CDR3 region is CSVYRESYEQYF. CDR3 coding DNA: TGCAGCGTCTACAGGGAGAGCTACGAGCAGTACTTC.

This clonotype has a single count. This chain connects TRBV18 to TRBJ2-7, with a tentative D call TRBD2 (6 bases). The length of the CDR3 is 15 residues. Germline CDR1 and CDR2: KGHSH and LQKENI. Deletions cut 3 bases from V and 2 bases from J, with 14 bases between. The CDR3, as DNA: TGTGCCAGCTCACCCGGAGGGTTTGGACCCTACGAGCAGTACTTC. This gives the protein CASSPGGFGPYEQYF.

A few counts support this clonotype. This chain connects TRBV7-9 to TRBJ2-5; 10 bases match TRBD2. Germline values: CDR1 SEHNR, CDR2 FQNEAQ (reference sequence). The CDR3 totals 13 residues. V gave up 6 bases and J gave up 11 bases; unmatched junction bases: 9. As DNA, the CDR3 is TGTGCCAGCAGGTCTGGACTAGCGGATGAGCAGTACTTC. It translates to CASRSGLADEQYF.

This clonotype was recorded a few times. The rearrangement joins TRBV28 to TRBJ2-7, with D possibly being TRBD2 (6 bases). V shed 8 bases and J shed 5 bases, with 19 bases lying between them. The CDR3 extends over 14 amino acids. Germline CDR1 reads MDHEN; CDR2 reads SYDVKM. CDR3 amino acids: CASVGGDPPDEQYF. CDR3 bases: TGTGCCAGCGTGGGGGGTGACCCTCCCGACGAGCAGTACTTC.

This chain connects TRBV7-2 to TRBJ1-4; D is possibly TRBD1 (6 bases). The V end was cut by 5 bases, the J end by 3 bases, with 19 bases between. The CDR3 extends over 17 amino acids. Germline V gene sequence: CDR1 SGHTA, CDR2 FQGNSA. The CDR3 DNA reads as TGTGCCAGCAGCCGTACAGGGATGAGGAGCTCTAATGAAAAACTGTTTTTT. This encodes CASSRTGMRSSNEKLFF.

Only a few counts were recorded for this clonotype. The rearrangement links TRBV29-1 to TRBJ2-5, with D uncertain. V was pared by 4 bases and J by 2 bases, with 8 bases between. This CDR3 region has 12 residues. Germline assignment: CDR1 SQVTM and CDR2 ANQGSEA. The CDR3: CSVGLSQETQYF. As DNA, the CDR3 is TGCAGCGTTGGTCTCTCTCAAGAGACCCAGTACTTC.

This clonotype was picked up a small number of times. DNA for the CDR3: TGTGCCAGCAGCCAACAGGAGTACTATGGCTACACCTTC. The encoded protein is CASSQQEYYGYTF. The chain combines TRBV7-9 with TRBJ1-2, with D possibly being TRBD1 (5 bases). Germline CDR1 is SEHNR and CDR2 is FQNEAQ (reference sequence). CDR3 length: 13 residues. Trimming removed 5 bases from V and 3 bases from J, with 10 bases in between.

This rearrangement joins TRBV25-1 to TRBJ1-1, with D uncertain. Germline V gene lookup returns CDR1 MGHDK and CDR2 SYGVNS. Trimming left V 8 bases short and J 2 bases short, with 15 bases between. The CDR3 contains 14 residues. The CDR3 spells CASGGIGLNTEAFF. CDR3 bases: TGTGCCAGCGGCGGTATAGGGCTTAACACTGAAGCTTTCTTT.

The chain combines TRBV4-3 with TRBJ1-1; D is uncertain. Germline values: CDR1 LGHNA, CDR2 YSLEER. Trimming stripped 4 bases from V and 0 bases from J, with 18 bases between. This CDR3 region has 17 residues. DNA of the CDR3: TGCGCCAGCAGCCTCGCCCCCCTAAATAAGTTGAACACTGAAGCTTTCTTT. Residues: CASSLAPLNKLNTEAFF.

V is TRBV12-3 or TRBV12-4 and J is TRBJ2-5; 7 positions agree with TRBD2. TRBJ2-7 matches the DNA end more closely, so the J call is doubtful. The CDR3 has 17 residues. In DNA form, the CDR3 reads TGTGCCAGCAGTTTTAGCCTAGCGGAGCGTCCGAACTACGAGCAGTACTTC. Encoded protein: CASSFSLAERPNYEQYF.

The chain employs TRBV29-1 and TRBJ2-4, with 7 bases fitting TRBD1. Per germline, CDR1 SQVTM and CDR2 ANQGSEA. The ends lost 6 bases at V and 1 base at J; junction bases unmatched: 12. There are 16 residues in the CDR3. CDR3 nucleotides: TGCAGCGTAACCAACCCGACGGACAGGGCCAAAAACATTCAGTACTTC. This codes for CSVTNPTDRAKNIQYF. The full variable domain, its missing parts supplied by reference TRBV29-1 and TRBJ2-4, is SAVISQKPSRDICQRGTSLTIQCQVDSQVTMMFWYRQQPGQSLTLIATANQGSEATYESGFVIDKFPISRPNLTFSTLTVSNMSPEDSSIYLCSVTNPTDRAKNIQYFGAGTRLSVL.

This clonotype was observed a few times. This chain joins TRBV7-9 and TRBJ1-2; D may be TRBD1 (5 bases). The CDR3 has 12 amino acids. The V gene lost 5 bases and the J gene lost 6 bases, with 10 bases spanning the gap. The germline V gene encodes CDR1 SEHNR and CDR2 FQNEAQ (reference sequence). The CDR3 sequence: CASSRPGDGYTF. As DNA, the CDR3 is TGTGCCAGCAGCCGGCCGGGGGATGGCTACACCTTC.

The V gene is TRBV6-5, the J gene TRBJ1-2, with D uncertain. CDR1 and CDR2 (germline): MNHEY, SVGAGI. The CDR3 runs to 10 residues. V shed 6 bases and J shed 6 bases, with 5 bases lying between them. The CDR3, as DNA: TGTGCCAGCAGGAAAGATGGCTACACCTTC. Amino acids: CASRKDGYTF.

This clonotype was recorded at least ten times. The CDR3 nucleotides read TGTGCCAGCAGTTTATCAGGGGCCTACGAGCAGTACTTC. Translating it yields CASSLSGAYEQYF. The rearrangement joins TRBV27 to TRBJ2-7; D is possibly TRBD1 (5 bases). Germline lookup yields CDR1 MNHEY and CDR2 SMNVEV (reference sequence). Trimming removed 0 bases at V and 2 bases at J, with 5 bases between. The CDR3 loop spans 13 amino acids.

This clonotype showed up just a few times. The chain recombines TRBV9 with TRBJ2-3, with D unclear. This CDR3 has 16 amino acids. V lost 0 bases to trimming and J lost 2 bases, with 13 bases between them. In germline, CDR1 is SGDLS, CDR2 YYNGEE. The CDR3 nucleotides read TGTGCCAGCAGCGTAGAAAGCTCTCCTAACACAGATACGCAGTATTTT. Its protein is CASSVESSPNTDTQYF.

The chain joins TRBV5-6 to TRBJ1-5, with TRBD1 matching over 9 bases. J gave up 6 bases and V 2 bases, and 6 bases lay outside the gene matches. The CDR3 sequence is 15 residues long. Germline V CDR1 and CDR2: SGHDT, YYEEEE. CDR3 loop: CASSLTGTGRQPQHF. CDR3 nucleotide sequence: TGTGCCAGCAGCTTAACCGGGACAGGGCGTCAGCCCCAGCATTTT.

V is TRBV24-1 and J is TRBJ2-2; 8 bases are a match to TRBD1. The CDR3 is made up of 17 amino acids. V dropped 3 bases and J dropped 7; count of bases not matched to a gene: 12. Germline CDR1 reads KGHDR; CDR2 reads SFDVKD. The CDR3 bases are TGTGCCACCAGTGATGTGTCCGGCAGGGGGCAGTTCGGGGAGCTGTTTTTT. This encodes CATSDVSGRGQFGELFF.

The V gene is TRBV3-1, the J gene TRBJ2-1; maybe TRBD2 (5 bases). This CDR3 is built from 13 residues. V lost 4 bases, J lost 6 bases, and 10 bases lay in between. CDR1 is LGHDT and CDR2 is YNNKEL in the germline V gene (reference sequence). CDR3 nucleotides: TGTGCCAGCAGCCGGGAGCTGATCAATGAGCAGTTCTTC. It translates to CASSRELINEQFF.

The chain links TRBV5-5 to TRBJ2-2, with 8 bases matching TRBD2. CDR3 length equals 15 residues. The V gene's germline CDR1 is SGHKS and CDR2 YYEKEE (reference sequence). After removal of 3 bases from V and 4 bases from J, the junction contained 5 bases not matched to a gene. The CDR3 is CASSSTAGGTGELFF. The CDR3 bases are TGTGCCAGCAGCTCCACGGCGGGGGGCACCGGGGAGCTGTTTTTT. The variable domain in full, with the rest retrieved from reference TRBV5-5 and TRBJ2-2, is DAGVTQSPTHLIKTRGQQVTLRCSPISGHKSVSWYQQVLGQGPQFIFQYYEKEERGRGNFPDRFSARQFPNYSSELNVNALLLGDSALYLCASSSTAGGTGELFFGEGSRLTVL.

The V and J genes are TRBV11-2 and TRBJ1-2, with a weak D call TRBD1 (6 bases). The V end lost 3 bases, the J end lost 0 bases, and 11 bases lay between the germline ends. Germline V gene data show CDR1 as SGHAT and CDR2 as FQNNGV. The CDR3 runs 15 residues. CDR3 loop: CASSFRGEANYGYTF. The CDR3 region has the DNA TGTGCCAGCAGCTTCAGGGGAGAAGCTAACTATGGCTACACCTTC.

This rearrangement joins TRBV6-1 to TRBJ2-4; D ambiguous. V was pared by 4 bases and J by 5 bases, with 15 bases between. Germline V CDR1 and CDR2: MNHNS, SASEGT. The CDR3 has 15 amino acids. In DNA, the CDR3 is TGTGCCAGCAGTGTCCCCCGTACCACTCAAAACATTCAGTACTTC. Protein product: CASSVPRTTQNIQYF.

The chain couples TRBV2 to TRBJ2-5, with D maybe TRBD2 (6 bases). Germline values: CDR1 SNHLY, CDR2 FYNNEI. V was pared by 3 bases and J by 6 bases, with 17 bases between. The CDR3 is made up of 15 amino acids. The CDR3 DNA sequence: TGTGCCAGCAGTGATAGGCAAGCCGGAGGGAAGACCCAGTACTTC. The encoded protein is CASSDRQAGGKTQYF.

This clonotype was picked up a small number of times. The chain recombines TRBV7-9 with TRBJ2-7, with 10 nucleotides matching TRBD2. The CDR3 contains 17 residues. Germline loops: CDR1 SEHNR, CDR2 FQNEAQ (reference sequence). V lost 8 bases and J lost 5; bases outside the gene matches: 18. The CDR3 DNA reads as TGTGCCAGCGGGCCCGGAAGACTAGCGGGTCTTAACCACGAGCAGTACTTC. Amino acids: CASGPGRLAGLNHEQYF.

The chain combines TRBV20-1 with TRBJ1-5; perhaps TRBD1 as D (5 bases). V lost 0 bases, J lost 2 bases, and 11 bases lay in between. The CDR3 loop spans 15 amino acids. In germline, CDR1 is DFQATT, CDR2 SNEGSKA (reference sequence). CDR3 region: CSARDQGDRNQPQHF. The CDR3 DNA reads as TGCAGTGCTAGAGATCAAGGGGACCGCAATCAGCCCCAGCATTTT.

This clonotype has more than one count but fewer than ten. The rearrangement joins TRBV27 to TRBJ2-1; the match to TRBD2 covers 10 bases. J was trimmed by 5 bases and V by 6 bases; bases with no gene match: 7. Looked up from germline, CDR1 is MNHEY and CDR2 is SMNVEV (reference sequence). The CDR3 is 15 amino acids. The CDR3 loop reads CASSPSGRANNEQFF. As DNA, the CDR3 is TGTGCCAGCAGCCCTAGCGGGAGAGCTAACAATGAGCAGTTCTTC.